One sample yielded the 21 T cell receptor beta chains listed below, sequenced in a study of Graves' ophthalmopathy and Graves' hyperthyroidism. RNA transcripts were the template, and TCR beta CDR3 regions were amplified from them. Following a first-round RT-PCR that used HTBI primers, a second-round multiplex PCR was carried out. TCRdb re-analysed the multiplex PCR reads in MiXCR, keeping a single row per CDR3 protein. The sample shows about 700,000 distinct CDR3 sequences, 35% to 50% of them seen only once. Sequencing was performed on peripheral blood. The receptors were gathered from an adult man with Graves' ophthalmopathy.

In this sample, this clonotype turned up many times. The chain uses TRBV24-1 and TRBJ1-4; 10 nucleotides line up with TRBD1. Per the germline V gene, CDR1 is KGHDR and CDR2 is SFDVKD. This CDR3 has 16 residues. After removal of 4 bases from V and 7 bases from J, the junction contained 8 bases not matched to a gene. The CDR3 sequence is CATSDGGTGAFEKLFF. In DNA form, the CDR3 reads TGTGCCACCAGTGACGGAGGGACAGGGGCTTTTGAAAAACTGTTTTTT.

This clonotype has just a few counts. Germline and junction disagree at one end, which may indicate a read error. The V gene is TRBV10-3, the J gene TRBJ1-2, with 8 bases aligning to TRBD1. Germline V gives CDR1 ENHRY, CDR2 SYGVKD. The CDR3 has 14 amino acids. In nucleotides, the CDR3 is TGTGCCAGCAGTGCAGGGGGCGCTGGCTATGGCTACACCTTC. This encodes CASSAGGAGYGYTF.

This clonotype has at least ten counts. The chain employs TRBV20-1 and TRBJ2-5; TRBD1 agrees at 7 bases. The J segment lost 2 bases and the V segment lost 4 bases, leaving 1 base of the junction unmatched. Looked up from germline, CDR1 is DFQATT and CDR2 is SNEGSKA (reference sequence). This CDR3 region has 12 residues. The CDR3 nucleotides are TGCAGTGCTACGGGACAGCAAGAGACCCAGTACTTC. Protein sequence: CSATGQQETQYF.

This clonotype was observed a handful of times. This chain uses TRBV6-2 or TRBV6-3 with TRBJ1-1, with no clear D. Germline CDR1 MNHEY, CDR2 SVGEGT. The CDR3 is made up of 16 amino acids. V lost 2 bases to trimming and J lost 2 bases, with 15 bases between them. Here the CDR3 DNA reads TGTGCCAGCAGTTACCCCCAGGAGAAGGAAAACACTGAAGCTTTCTTT. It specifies CASSYPQEKENTEAFF.

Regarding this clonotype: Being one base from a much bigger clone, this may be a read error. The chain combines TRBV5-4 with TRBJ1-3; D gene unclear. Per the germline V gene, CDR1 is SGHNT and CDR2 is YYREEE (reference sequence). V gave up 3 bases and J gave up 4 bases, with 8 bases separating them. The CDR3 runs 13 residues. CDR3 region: CASSYEPGNTIYF. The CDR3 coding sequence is TGTGCCAGCAGCTACGAGCCCGGAAACACCATATATTTT.

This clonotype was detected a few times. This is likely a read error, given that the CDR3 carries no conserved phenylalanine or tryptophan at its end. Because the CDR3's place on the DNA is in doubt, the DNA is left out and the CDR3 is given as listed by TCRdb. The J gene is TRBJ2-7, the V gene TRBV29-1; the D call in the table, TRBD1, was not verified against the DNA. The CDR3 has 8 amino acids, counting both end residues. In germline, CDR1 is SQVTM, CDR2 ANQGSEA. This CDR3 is CSGEGGCL.

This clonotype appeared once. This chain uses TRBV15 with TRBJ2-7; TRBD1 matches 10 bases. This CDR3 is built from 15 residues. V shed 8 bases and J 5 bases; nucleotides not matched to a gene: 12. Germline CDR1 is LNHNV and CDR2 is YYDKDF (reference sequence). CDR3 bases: TGTGCCACCTCTATGTCGGGACAGGGGATCAACGAGCAGTACTTC. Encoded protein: CATSMSGQGINEQYF. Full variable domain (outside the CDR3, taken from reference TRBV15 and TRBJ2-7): DAMVIQNPRYQVTQFGKPVTLSCSQTLNHNVMYWYQQKSSQAPKLLFHYYDKDFNNEADTPDNFQSRRPNTSFCFLDIRSPGLGDTAMYLCATSMSGQGINEQYFGPGTRLTVT.

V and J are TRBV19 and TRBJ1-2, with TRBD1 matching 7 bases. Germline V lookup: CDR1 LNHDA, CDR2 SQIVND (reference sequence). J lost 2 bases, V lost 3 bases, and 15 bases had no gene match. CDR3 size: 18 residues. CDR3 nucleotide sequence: TGTGCCAGTAGTATGCCCGGGACAGTAATGTTATCGAACTATGGCTACACCTTC. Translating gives CASSMPGTVMLSNYGYTF. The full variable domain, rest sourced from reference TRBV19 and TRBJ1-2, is DGGITQSPKYLFRKEGQNVTLSCEQNLNHDAMYWYRQDPGQGLRLIYYSQIVNDFQKGDIAEGYSVSREKKESFPLTVTSAQKNPTAFYLCASSMPGTVMLSNYGYTFGSGTRLTVV.

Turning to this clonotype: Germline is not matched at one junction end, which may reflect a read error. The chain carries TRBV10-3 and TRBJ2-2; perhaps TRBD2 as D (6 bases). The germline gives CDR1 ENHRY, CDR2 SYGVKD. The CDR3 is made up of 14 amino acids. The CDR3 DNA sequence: TGTGCCAGCAGTCCCTCCGGGAGCCTCGGGGAGCTGTTTTTT. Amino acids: CASSPSGSLGELFF.

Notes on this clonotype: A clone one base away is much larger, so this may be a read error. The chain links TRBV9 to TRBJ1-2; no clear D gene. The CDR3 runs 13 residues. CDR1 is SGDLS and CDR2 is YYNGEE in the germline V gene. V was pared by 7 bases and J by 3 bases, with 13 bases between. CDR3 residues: CASGAGPDYGYTF. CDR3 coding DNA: TGTGCCAGCGGCGCCGGACCGGACTATGGCTACACCTTC.

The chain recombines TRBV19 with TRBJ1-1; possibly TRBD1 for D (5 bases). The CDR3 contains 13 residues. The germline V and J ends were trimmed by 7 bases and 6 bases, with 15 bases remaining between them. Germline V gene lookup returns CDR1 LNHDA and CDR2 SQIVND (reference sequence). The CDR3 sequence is CASNAGGGAEAFF. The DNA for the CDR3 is TGTGCCAGTAACGCCGGGGGGGGAGCTGAAGCTTTCTTT.

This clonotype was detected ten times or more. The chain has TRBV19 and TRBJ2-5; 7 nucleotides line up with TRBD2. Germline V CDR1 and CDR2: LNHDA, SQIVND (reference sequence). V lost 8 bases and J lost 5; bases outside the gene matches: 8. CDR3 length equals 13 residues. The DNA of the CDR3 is TGTGCCAGTGGGGGAGGGATGCTGGAGACCCAGTACTTC. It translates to CASGGGMLETQYF.

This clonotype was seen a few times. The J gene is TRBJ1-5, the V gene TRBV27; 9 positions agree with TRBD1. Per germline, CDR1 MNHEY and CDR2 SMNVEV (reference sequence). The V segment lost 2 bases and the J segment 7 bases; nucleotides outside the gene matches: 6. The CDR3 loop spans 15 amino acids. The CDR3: CASSLAGTGLQPQHF. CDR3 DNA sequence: TGTGCCAGCAGTTTAGCCGGGACAGGGCTACAGCCCCAGCATTTT.

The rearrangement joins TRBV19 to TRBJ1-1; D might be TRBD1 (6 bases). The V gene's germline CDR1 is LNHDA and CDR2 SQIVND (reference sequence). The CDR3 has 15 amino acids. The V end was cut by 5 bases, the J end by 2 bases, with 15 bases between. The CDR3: CASSPRDTQNTEAFF. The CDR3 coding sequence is TGTGCCAGTAGTCCCCGGGACACCCAAAACACTGAAGCTTTCTTT.

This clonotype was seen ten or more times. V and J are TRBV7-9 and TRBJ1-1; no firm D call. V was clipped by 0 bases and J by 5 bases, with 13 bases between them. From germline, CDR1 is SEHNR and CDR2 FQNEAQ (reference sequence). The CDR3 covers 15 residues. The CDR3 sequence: CASSLAAGSRTEAFF. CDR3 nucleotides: TGTGCCAGCAGCTTAGCGGCGGGGTCGAGGACTGAAGCTTTCTTT.

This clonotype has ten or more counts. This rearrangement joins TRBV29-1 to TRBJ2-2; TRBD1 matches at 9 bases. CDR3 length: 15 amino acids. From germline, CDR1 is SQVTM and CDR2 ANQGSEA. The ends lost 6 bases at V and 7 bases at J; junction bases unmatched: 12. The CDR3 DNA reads TGCAGCGTCGGAACCGGGACAGGGAGTATCGGGGAGCTGTTTTTT. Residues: CSVGTGTGSIGELFF.

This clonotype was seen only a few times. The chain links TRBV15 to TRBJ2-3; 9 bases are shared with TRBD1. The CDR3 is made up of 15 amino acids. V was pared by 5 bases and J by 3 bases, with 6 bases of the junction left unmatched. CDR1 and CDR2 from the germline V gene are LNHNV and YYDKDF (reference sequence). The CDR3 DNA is TGTGCCACCAGCCAGAGGACAGGGGCAACAGATACGCAGTATTTT. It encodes CATSQRTGATDTQYF. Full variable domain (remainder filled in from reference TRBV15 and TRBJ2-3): DAMVIQNPRYQVTQFGKPVTLSCSQTLNHNVMYWYQQKSSQAPKLLFHYYDKDFNNEADTPDNFQSRRPNTSFCFLDIRSPGLGDTAMYLCATSQRTGATDTQYFGPGTRLTVL.

CDR3 sequence (DNA): TGTGCCAGCAGCTCCACTTCGGGAGGACACGAGCAGTACTTC. Translated: CASSSTSGGHEQYF. This chain joins TRBV7-9 and TRBJ2-7; TRBD2 aligns across 7 bases. This CDR3 is 14 amino acids long. Germline CDR1 SEHNR, CDR2 FQNEAQ (reference sequence). With V trimmed by 4 bases and J by 5 bases, 8 bases remained unmatched.

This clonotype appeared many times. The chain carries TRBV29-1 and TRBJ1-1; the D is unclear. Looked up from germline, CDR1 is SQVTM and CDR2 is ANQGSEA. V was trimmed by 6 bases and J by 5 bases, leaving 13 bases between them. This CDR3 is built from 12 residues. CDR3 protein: CSVEKSRTEAFF. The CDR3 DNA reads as TGCAGCGTCGAAAAATCACGGACTGAAGCTTTCTTT.

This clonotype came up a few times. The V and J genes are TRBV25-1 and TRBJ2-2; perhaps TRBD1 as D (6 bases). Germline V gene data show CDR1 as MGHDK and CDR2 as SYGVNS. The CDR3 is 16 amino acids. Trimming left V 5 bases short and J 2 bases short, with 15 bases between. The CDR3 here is CASSFTGTLNTGELFF. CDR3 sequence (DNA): TGTGCCAGCAGTTTCACAGGGACACTAAACACCGGGGAGCTGTTTTTT.

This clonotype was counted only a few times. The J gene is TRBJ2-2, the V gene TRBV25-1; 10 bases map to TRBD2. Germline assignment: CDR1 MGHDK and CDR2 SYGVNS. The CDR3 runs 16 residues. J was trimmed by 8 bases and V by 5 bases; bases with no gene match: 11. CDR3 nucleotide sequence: TGTGCCAGCAGTTTATTAAGCGGGAGGGCCTTGGGGGAGCTGTTTTTT. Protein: CASSLLSGRALGELFF.